This T cell receptor beta chain was sequenced in a study of T cell responses to AZD1222 COVID-19 vaccine. Study-level points and caveats: Spike-specific TCR breadth and depth both grew after two AZD1222 doses. Most donors were white British, females outnumbered males, and clonal diversity was possibly underestimated.

Profiled with immunoSEQ multiplex PCR; TCRdb holds only in-frame clones, not every one. The table lists 150,000 to 200,000 clones, 92% of them singletons. Per the germline V gene, CDR1 is MDHEN and CDR2 is SYDVKM. The CDR3 length is 16 residues. V lost 3 bases and J lost 0, with 12 bases in between. As regards this clone: The antigen is undetermined.

The specimen comprised peripheral blood, sampled 28 days after the second AZD1222 dose. The TCR originated in an adult who received the AZD1222 COVID-19 vaccine. The chain couples TRBV28 to TRBJ1-5; no clear D. The CDR3 region is CASSFGSRNSNQPQHF. The CDR3 DNA reads TGTGCCAGCAGTTTCGGGTCACGGAATAGCAATCAGCCCCAGCATTTT.